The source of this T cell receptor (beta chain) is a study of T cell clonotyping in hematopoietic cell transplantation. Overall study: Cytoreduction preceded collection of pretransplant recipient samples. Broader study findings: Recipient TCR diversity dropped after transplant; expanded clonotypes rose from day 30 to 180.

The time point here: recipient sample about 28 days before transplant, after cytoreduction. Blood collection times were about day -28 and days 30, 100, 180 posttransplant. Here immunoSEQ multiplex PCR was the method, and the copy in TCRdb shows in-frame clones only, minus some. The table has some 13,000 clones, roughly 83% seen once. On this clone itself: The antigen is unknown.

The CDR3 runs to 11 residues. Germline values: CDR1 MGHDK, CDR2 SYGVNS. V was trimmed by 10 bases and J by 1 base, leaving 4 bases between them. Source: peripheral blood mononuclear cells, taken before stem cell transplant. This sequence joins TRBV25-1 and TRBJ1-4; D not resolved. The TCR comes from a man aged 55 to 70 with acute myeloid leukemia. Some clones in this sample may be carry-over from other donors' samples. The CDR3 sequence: CATGTNEKLFF. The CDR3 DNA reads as TGTGCCACTGGAACTAATGAAAAACTGTTTTTT.